These 8 T cell receptor beta chains were all obtained from the same sample, sequenced in a study of blood T cell repertoires in COVID-19. Using immunoSEQ multiplex PCR, the repertoire was profiled, and TCRdb retains in-frame clones only, with some absent. Of about 300,000 clones listed, around 89% are singletons. The sequencing sample was made of peripheral blood. The origin of the receptors is a young man who had recovered from COVID-19.

This clone has only a few counts. V usage is TRBV29-1 and J usage is TRBJ1-1; D unresolved. The CDR3 covers 11 residues. Looked up from germline, CDR1 is SQVTM and CDR2 is ANQGSEA. Trimming removed 7 bases from V and 5 bases from J, with 11 bases in between. DNA of the CDR3: TGCAGCGCCCGAGGAGGGACTGAAGCTTTCTTT. This encodes CSARGGTEAFF.

Remarks on this clone: At one of its ends the junction is not consistent with the germline gene, which may arise from a read error. The chain employs TRBV19 and TRBJ2-7, with a possible D match to TRBD2 (5 bases). The germline V gene encodes CDR1 LNHDA and CDR2 SQIVND (reference sequence). CDR3 length: 11 residues. The CDR3 nucleotides are TGTGCCACTAGTCTAGCAGGCGAGCAGTACTTC. This codes for CATSLAGEQYF.

CDR3 amino acids: CASSYERDTEAFF. The CDR3 DNA reads TGTGCCAGCAGTTACGAGAGGGACACTGAAGCTTTCTTT. The J gene is TRBJ1-1, the V gene TRBV6-2 or TRBV6-3; D is uncertain. The CDR3 has 13 residues. V was cut by 2 bases and J by 3 bases, with 7 bases left in between. CDR1 MNHEY and CDR2 SVGEGT come from the germline V gene.

The genes are TRBV19 and TRBJ2-3; TRBD1 aligns across 7 bases. The germline V gene encodes CDR1 LNHDA and CDR2 SQIVND (reference sequence). The CDR3 has 15 residues. The V gene end was trimmed by 6 bases and the J gene end by 0 bases; junction bases not matched to a gene: 6. This CDR3 is CASRKQGSSTDTQYF. DNA for the CDR3: TGTGCCAGTAGGAAACAGGGGTCTAGCACAGATACGCAGTATTTT.

The V and J genes are TRBV4-2 and TRBJ1-1, with unresolved D. The CDR3 is 20 residues long. V was pared by 0 bases and J by 4 bases, with 27 bases between. Germline lookup yields CDR1 LGHNA and CDR2 YNFKEQ. The CDR3 loop reads CASSQDRPTVSEKEGTEAFF. The DNA for the CDR3 is TGTGCCAGCAGCCAAGACCGCCCAACAGTTTCCGAAAAGGAGGGCACTGAAGCTTTCTTT.

The rearrangement uses TRBV29-1 and TRBJ2-3; possibly TRBD1 for D (5 bases). CDR3 length: 13 amino acids. V lost 4 bases and J lost 2, with 10 bases in between. Germline CDR1 is SQVTM and CDR2 is ANQGSEA. DNA of the CDR3: TGCAGCGTTGGGGGCAGAATCACAGATACGCAGTATTTT. It specifies CSVGGRITDTQYF.

This clone was detected many times. This chain connects TRBV5-6 to TRBJ1-3, with 9 positions matching TRBD1. CDR3 length equals 14 residues. J lost 6 bases, V lost 4 bases, and 5 bases had no gene match. Germline loops: CDR1 SGHDT, CDR2 YYEEEE. The CDR3 DNA sequence: TGTGCCAGCAGCCCGCGGACAGGGGAAAACACCATATATTTT. Protein product: CASSPRTGENTIYF.

This clone came up once. CDR3: CASSSRQGVETQYF. The CDR3 DNA sequence: TGTGCCAGCAGTTCCCGACAGGGAGTGGAGACCCAGTACTTC. The gene calls are TRBV6-5 and TRBJ2-5; 7 nucleotides agree with TRBD1. The CDR3 runs 14 residues. Germline values: CDR1 MNHEY, CDR2 SVGAGI. V shed 4 bases and J 5 bases; nucleotides not matched to a gene: 7.